These 17 T cell receptor beta chains came from one sample sequenced in a study of blood T cell repertoires in COVID-19. Repertoires were generated with immunoSEQ multiplex PCR, while TCRdb's copy carries only in-frame clones and drops some. The sample consists of under 200,000 clones, less than 90% of them appearing once. Material: PBMCs or T cells enriched from blood (not recorded which). These receptors were obtained from a woman between 50 and 59 years old who had recovered from COVID-19.

In its sample, this clone was seen once. This chain uses TRBV18 with TRBJ2-4; 7 nucleotides agree with TRBD1. The J segment lost 1 base and the V segment lost 1 base, leaving 4 bases of the junction unmatched. CDR3 size: 16 residues. CDR1 KGHSH and CDR2 LQKENI come from the germline V gene. The CDR3 spells CASSPQGALAKNIQYF. CDR3 DNA sequence: TGTGCCAGCTCACCACAGGGGGCGCTTGCCAAAAACATTCAGTACTTC.

V is TRBV12-5 and J is TRBJ2-1; 16 bases map to TRBD2. This CDR3 region has 20 residues. Germline CDR1 is LGHNT and CDR2 is FRNRAP. With 7 bases clipped from V and 1 base from J, the junction kept 13 bases outside the gene matches. The CDR3 region is CASAIGPGLAGGGSYNEQFF. CDR3 nucleotide sequence: TGTGCTAGTGCCATTGGCCCGGGACTAGCGGGAGGGGGGTCCTACAATGAGCAGTTCTTC.

The gene calls are TRBV9 and TRBJ2-3; D gene uncertain. Germline values: CDR1 SGDLS, CDR2 YYNGEE. V was trimmed by 0 bases and J by 5 bases, leaving 7 bases between them. This CDR3 is 13 amino acids long. This CDR3 is CASSVGAVDTQYF. CDR3 sequence (DNA): TGTGCCAGCAGCGTAGGCGCGGTAGATACGCAGTATTTT. The entire variable domain, with the rest obtained from reference TRBV9 and TRBJ2-3, is as follows: DSGVTQTPKHLITATGQRVTLRCSPRSGDLSVYWYQQSLDQGLQFLIQYYNGEERAKGNILERFSAQQFPDLHSELNLSSLELGDSALYFCASSVGAVDTQYFGPGTRLTVL.

The chain links TRBV7-2 to TRBJ2-5; 8 positions agree with TRBD2. V shed 1 base, J shed 1 base, and the junction held 5 bases outside the gene matches. The CDR3 consists of 16 residues. CDR1 SGHTA and CDR2 FQGNSA come from the germline V gene. The CDR3 here is CASSLGVTSGQETQYF. CDR3 DNA sequence: TGTGCCAGCAGCTTAGGGGTCACTAGCGGCCAAGAGACCCAGTACTTC.

A few counts support this clone. The DNA of the CDR3 is TGTGCCAGCAGCACCAGGACAGGGAACTATGGCTACACCTTC. Its protein is CASSTRTGNYGYTF. V gene TRBV5-4 combines with J gene TRBJ1-2, with 8 nucleotides matching TRBD1. The J segment lost 2 bases and the V segment lost 4 bases, leaving 4 bases of the junction unmatched. This CDR3 has 14 amino acids. The germline gives CDR1 SGHNT, CDR2 YYREEE (reference sequence).

The rearrangement links TRBV18 to TRBJ1-1; TRBD1 might be the D (5 bases). Per germline, CDR1 KGHSH and CDR2 LQKENI. The V end lost 3 bases, the J end lost 5 bases, and 22 bases lay between the germline ends. This CDR3 spans 17 amino acids. The CDR3 nucleotides are TGTGCCAGCTCACCCTCCTTCTTGGGGGAAGGAGGGACTGAAGCTTTCTTT. This codes for CASSPSFLGEGGTEAFF.

This chain links TRBV11-2 with TRBJ2-1; D is unresolved. Germline CDR1 and CDR2: SGHAT and FQNNGV. Trimming took off 7 bases at V and 0 bases at J, with 10 bases between the two ends. The CDR3 is 14 residues long. CDR3 amino acids: CASIHSGSYNEQFF. The CDR3 bases are TGTGCCAGCATCCATTCCGGCTCCTACAATGAGCAGTTCTTC.

The rearrangement uses TRBV6-5 and TRBJ1-1, with D possibly being TRBD1 (6 bases). This CDR3 is 13 amino acids long. V gave up 5 bases and J gave up 3 bases, with 10 bases separating them. In germline, CDR1 is MNHEY, CDR2 SVGAGI. This CDR3 reads CASSPTGYTEAFF. DNA of the CDR3: TGTGCCAGCAGTCCAACAGGGTACACTGAAGCTTTCTTT.

This chain joins TRBV28 and TRBJ1-1, with D maybe TRBD1 (6 bases). The V end was cut by 5 bases, the J end by 0 bases, with 16 bases between. Germline CDR1 is MDHEN and CDR2 is SYDVKM. The CDR3 has 16 amino acids. The CDR3 sequence: CASSPGDRPMNTEAFF. The DNA for the CDR3 is TGTGCCAGCAGTCCCGGCGACAGGCCTATGAACACTGAAGCTTTCTTT.

The CDR3 region is CASSPRHRGQQAYNEQFF. The DNA of the CDR3 is TGTGCCAGCTCACCACGGCACAGGGGCCAGCAGGCCTACAATGAGCAGTTCTTC. V gene TRBV18 combines with J gene TRBJ2-1; 7 nucleotides match TRBD1. V shed 1 base and J 2 bases; nucleotides not matched to a gene: 11. CDR1 is KGHSH, CDR2 LQKENI, per germline. The CDR3 length is 18 residues.

This chain connects TRBV18 to TRBJ2-3; maybe TRBD2 (5 bases). Per germline, CDR1 KGHSH and CDR2 LQKENI. Deletions cut 2 bases from V and 0 bases from J, with 9 bases between. The CDR3 is 15 residues long. The CDR3 coding sequence is TGTGCCAGCTCACCAGGCCGGACTAGCACAGATACGCAGTATTTT. This translates into CASSPGRTSTDTQYF.

The chain has TRBV3-1 (or the pseudogene TRBV3-2) and TRBJ2-5; 11 bases map to TRBD2. The CDR3 totals 14 residues. Germline V gives CDR1 LGHDT, CDR2 YNNKEL (reference sequence). The V gene end was trimmed by 2 bases and the J gene end by 4 bases; junction bases not matched to a gene: 0. CDR3 sequence reads: CASSQLAGGETQYF. Written as DNA, the CDR3 is TGTGCCAGCAGCCAACTAGCGGGAGGAGAGACCCAGTACTTC.

The chain has TRBV9 and TRBJ1-3; D gene unclear. The CDR3 is 17 amino acids. Germline V CDR1 and CDR2: SGDLS, YYNGEE. V lost 0 bases and J lost 0, with 13 bases in between. CDR3 in amino acids: CASSVESSRYSGNTIYF. CDR3 bases: TGTGCCAGCAGCGTAGAATCATCGCGGTACTCTGGAAACACCATATATTTT.

The chain joins TRBV2 to TRBJ1-5; TRBD1 matches 11 bases. The CDR3 has 16 amino acids. The V and J ends lost 6 bases and 7 bases, in that order; junction bases with no gene match: 11. CDR1 is SNHLY, CDR2 FYNNEI, per germline. CDR3 loop: CASSAGQGALGQPQHF. The CDR3 nucleotides read TGTGCCAGCAGCGCCGGACAGGGGGCTTTGGGGCAGCCCCAGCATTTT. Based on the CDR3 plus reference TRBV2 and TRBJ1-5, the full variable domain is EPEVTQTPSHQVTQMGQEVILRCVPISNHLYFYWYRQILGQKVEFLVSFYNNEISEKSEIFDDQFSVERPDGSNFTLKIRSTKLEDSAMYFCASSAGQGALGQPQHFGDGTRLSIL.

The CDR3 spells CASSLSGTYSGNTIYF. The CDR3 DNA is TGCGCCAGCAGCCTGTCGGGAACTTACTCTGGAAACACCATATATTTT. J is TRBJ1-3 and V is TRBV5-1; D is uncertain. This CDR3 region has 16 residues. Germline assignment: CDR1 SGHRS and CDR2 YFSETQ. V was clipped by 4 bases and J by 0 bases, with 14 bases between them.

The chain uses TRBV25-1 and TRBJ2-5; D possibly corresponds to TRBD2 (6 bases). This CDR3 has 15 amino acids. Germline assignment: CDR1 MGHDK and CDR2 SYGVNS. V lost 4 bases to trimming and J lost 3 bases, with 15 bases between them. The CDR3 protein is CASSVPGLIKETQYF. The DNA of the CDR3 is TGTGCCAGCAGTGTCCCGGGACTGATTAAAGAGACCCAGTACTTC.

The rearrangement uses TRBV29-1 and TRBJ2-1, with 9 positions matching TRBD2. The CDR3 covers 19 residues. From germline, CDR1 is SQVTM and CDR2 ANQGSEA. V lost 5 bases to trimming and J lost 6 bases; unmatched junction nucleotides: 23. This CDR3 is CSVKLRTGTSPGWSNEQFF. The CDR3 DNA is TGCAGCGTTAAGCTCAGGACCGGGACTAGCCCGGGGTGGAGCAATGAGCAGTTCTTC.